These 30 T cell receptor beta chains share one sample of origin, sequenced in a study of blood T cell repertoires in COVID-19. Clones were read by immunoSEQ multiplex PCR, and TCRdb kept only the in-frame ones, dropping some. The profile shows over 150,000 clones, about 88% of them singletons. The sample consisted of PBMCs or T cells enriched from blood (not recorded which). The origin of the receptors is a woman between 45 and 60 years old who had recovered from COVID-19.

The chain uses TRBV6-5 and TRBJ1-4; 9 positions match TRBD1. This CDR3 spans 15 amino acids. From germline, CDR1 is MNHEY and CDR2 SVGAGI. Germline trimming cut 7 bases from V and 8 bases from J; bases unmatched to any gene: 11. For the CDR3, the DNA is TGTGCCAGCACTCCGACAGGGGGTCTTGGCGAAAAACTGTTTTTT. Its translation is CASTPTGGLGEKLFF.

The genes are TRBV7-9 and TRBJ1-4; a possible D gene is TRBD1 (6 bases). With 5 bases removed from V and 8 bases from J, the gap between germline ends came to 15 bases. Germline lookup yields CDR1 SEHNR and CDR2 FQNEAQ (reference sequence). This CDR3 has 14 amino acids. CDR3 sequence (DNA): TGTGCCAGCAGCGCGACAGGCGGACGGGAAAAACTGTTTTTT. Amino acids: CASSATGGREKLFF. The full variable domain, its missing parts supplied by reference TRBV7-9 and TRBJ1-4, is DTGVSQNPRHKITKRGQNVTFRCDPISEHNRLYWYRQTLGQGPEFLTYFQNEAQLEKSRLLSDRFSAERPKGSFSTLEIQRTEQGDSAMYLCASSATGGREKLFFGSGTQLSVL.

V usage is TRBV21-1 and J usage is TRBJ2-6; the table's D call, TRBD1, was not checked against the DNA. TRBV21-1 is annotated as a pseudogene. This CDR3 has 18 residues. Here the CDR3 reads CASSRPRDSLSGANVLTF. The CDR3 DNA is TGTGCCAGCAGCAGGCCCCGGGACAGCCTCTCTGGGGCCAACGTCCTGACTTTC.

This chain joins TRBV19 and TRBJ1-2; D remains unclear. Germline V lookup: CDR1 LNHDA, CDR2 SQIVND (reference sequence). The CDR3 runs 13 residues. V shed 7 bases and J shed 5 bases, with 14 bases lying between them. This chain's CDR3 is CASTSPLAYGYTF. DNA for the CDR3: TGTGCCAGTACCTCCCCACTTGCTTATGGCTACACCTTC.

The rearrangement joins TRBV7-6 to TRBJ2-2, with 9 nucleotides matching TRBD2. Germline V CDR1 and CDR2: SGHVS, FNYEAQ. This CDR3 region has 16 residues. Losses at the gene ends were 2 bases for V and 3 bases for J; bases not matched to a gene: 4. CDR3 DNA: TGTGCCAGCAGCTTAACTAGCGGGTCCTACACCGGGGAGCTGTTTTTT. The encoded protein is CASSLTSGSYTGELFF.

There are a few counts of this clone. This chain links TRBV27 with TRBJ1-1; the D gene is possibly TRBD1 (5 bases). Germline V CDR1 and CDR2: MNHEY, SMNVEV (reference sequence). The CDR3 extends over 15 amino acids. V was pared by 4 bases and J by 3 bases, with 15 bases between. CDR3 sequence: CASSSDGTVYTEAFF. The CDR3 DNA reads as TGTGCCAGCAGTTCGGACGGGACTGTGTACACTGAAGCTTTCTTT.

Here the CDR3 DNA reads TGTGCCAGCAGCCCTTCGCCAGTAGAGCGTGAAAAACTGTTTTTT. Its translation: CASSPSPVEREKLFF. The rearrangement joins TRBV3-1 (or the pseudogene TRBV3-2) to TRBJ1-4; D remains unclear. The V end was cut by 4 bases, the J end by 7 bases, with 16 bases between. The CDR3 is made up of 15 amino acids. CDR1 and CDR2 from the germline V gene are LGHDT and YNNKEL (reference sequence).

CDR3 sequence reads: CASSGTGASPLHF. The CDR3 DNA reads as TGTGCCAGTAGTGGGACAGGGGCATCACCCCTCCACTTT. The chain employs TRBV19 and TRBJ1-6; the match to TRBD1 covers 10 bases. The germline V gene has CDR1 LNHDA and CDR2 SQIVND (reference sequence). The V and J ends lost 5 bases and 10 bases, in that order; junction bases with no gene match: 2. This CDR3 spans 13 amino acids.

The chain joins TRBV18 to TRBJ2-1; 8 bases fit TRBD2. Germline CDR1 reads KGHSH; CDR2 reads LQKENI. The CDR3 has 16 amino acids. Trimming took 2 bases from V and 9 from J; bases not matched to a gene: 12. This CDR3 is CASSPNIAGFKGEQFF. The CDR3 DNA reads as TGTGCCAGCTCACCAAATATAGCGGGGTTTAAGGGTGAGCAGTTCTTC.

The rearrangement links TRBV19 to TRBJ1-1; 8 bases map to TRBD1. V shed 5 bases and J 0 bases; nucleotides not matched to a gene: 11. Per the germline V gene, CDR1 is LNHDA and CDR2 is SQIVND (reference sequence). The length of the CDR3 is 17 residues. CDR3 in amino acids: CASSLDRGRSMNTEAFF. As DNA, the CDR3 is TGTGCCAGTAGTCTCGACAGGGGACGATCGATGAACACTGAAGCTTTCTTT.

This clone has more than one count but fewer than ten. The chain has TRBV27 and TRBJ2-7; D might be TRBD2 (5 bases). The ends were cut back, 7 bases at V and 2 bases at J, with 15 bases in the middle. Germline V CDR1 and CDR2: MNHEY, SMNVEV (reference sequence). This CDR3 has 14 amino acids. CDR3 in DNA: TGTGCCAGCAAATTTAGCGTAGCCGCCTACGAGCAGTACTTC. This sequence encodes CASKFSVAAYEQYF.

This chain links TRBV28 with TRBJ1-5; D perhaps matches TRBD1 (6 bases). CDR3 size: 16 residues. From germline, CDR1 is MDHEN and CDR2 SYDVKM. V shed 1 base and J shed 6 bases, with 16 bases lying between them. CDR3: CASSLLVIGGRQPQHF. In DNA form, the CDR3 reads TGTGCCAGCAGTTTATTGGTCATCGGGGGGCGTCAGCCCCAGCATTTT.

The sample holds one count of this clone. The chain is built from TRBV6-2 or TRBV6-3 and TRBJ2-1; maybe TRBD2 (5 bases). V lost 4 bases and J lost 3, with 10 bases in between. Germline-derived CDR1 and CDR2 are MNHEY and SVGEGT. CDR3 length equals 14 residues. The CDR3, as DNA: TGTGCCAGCAGTTTCGGACGGGGCTACAATGAGCAGTTCTTC. It encodes CASSFGRGYNEQFF.

The DNA for the CDR3 is TGTGCCAGCAGTTTTATAGGACAGGCGGTCGGCTCACCCCTCCACTTT. This gives the protein CASSFIGQAVGSPLHF. The genes are TRBV28 and TRBJ1-6; TRBD1 agrees at 7 bases. The CDR3 runs to 16 residues. J lost 10 bases, V lost 3 bases, and 12 bases had no gene match. Germline CDR1 and CDR2: MDHEN and SYDVKM.

J is TRBJ2-5 and V is TRBV2, with D possibly matching TRBD2 (6 bases). V was pared by 6 bases and J by 4 bases, with 15 bases between. Germline V lookup: CDR1 SNHLY, CDR2 FYNNEI. This CDR3 has 14 amino acids. The CDR3 loop reads CASRANTGGETQYF. The CDR3 coding sequence is TGTGCCAGCAGAGCTAACACCGGGGGAGAGACCCAGTACTTC.

The rearrangement uses TRBV2 and TRBJ2-3, with 7 bases identical to TRBD1. CDR3 length equals 14 residues. The V gene end was trimmed by 5 bases and the J gene end by 4 bases; junction bases not matched to a gene: 6. Germline CDR1 is SNHLY and CDR2 is FYNNEI. The CDR3 here is CASSLRQGADTQYF. The CDR3 DNA reads as TGTGCCAGCAGTCTTAGACAGGGCGCAGATACGCAGTATTTT. Full variable domain (missing parts from reference TRBV2 and TRBJ2-3): EPEVTQTPSHQVTQMGQEVILRCVPISNHLYFYWYRQILGQKVEFLVSFYNNEISEKSEIFDDQFSVERPDGSNFTLKIRSTKLEDSAMYFCASSLRQGADTQYFGPGTRLTVL.

The CDR3 nucleotides are TGCGCCACCGGACAGGGGAGGAACACCGGGGAGCTGTTTTTT. This gives the protein CATGQGRNTGELFF. V is TRBV5-1 and J is TRBJ2-2; 9 nucleotides match TRBD1. The germline CDR1 and CDR2 sequences are SGHRS and YFSETQ. The V and J ends lost 9 bases and 1 base, in that order; junction bases with no gene match: 4. The CDR3 sequence is 14 residues long.

The chain joins TRBV11-3 to TRBJ2-2; the D gene is possibly TRBD2 (6 bases). This CDR3 is 15 amino acids long. Looked up from germline, CDR1 is SGHNT and CDR2 is YENEEA. V was clipped by 5 bases and J by 2 bases, with 12 bases between them. The CDR3 loop is CASSPRTTNTGELFF. CDR3 DNA: TGTGCCAGCAGCCCCAGGACTACCAACACCGGGGAGCTGTTTTTT.

The V gene is TRBV5-1, the J gene TRBJ2-3, with 7 bases matching TRBD1. CDR3 length equals 16 residues. Germline trimming cut 7 bases from V and 3 bases from J; bases unmatched to any gene: 14. Germline assignment: CDR1 SGHRS and CDR2 YFSETQ. CDR3 residues: CASGKGGRAPTDTQYF. The CDR3 nucleotides are TGCGCCAGCGGCAAAGGGGGCAGGGCCCCTACAGATACGCAGTATTTT.

The chain links TRBV7-9 to TRBJ1-3, with D perhaps matching TRBD1 (5 bases). CDR1 is SEHNR, CDR2 FQNEAQ, per germline (reference sequence). V was shortened by 0 bases and J by 2 bases, with 11 bases between the two germline ends. This CDR3 has 16 amino acids. DNA of the CDR3: TGTGCCAGCAGCTTAGCGGCCCTAGGGGCTGGAAACACCATATATTTT. This codes for CASSLAALGAGNTIYF. The full variable domain, its missing parts supplied by reference TRBV7-9 and TRBJ1-3, is DTGVSQNPRHKITKRGQNVTFRCDPISEHNRLYWYRQTLGQGPEFLTYFQNEAQLEKSRLLSDRFSAERPKGSFSTLEIQRTEQGDSAMYLCASSLAALGAGNTIYFGEGSWLTVV.

The chain links TRBV5-1 to TRBJ2-7, with D perhaps TRBD2 (6 bases). Germline values: CDR1 SGHRS, CDR2 YFSETQ. Trimming took 4 bases from V and 6 from J, leaving 14 bases between them. The CDR3 runs to 13 residues. The DNA for the CDR3 is TGCGCCAGCAGCCTGGGAGGAGCTGGCGAGCAGTACTTC. It is translated as CASSLGGAGEQYF.

On this clone: A junction end diverges from the germline sequence, so it may reflect a read error. The chain has TRBV6-5 and TRBJ1-2; 10 nucleotides agree with TRBD1. CDR3 size: 13 residues. In germline, CDR1 is MNHEY, CDR2 SVGAGI. The DNA for the CDR3 is TGTGCCAGCAGTCCGCGGGACAGGGGTCCCCCTTCCTTC. Residues: CASSPRDRGPPSF.

The chain uses TRBV27 and TRBJ2-7; the D gene is possibly TRBD2 (7 bases). Per the germline V gene, CDR1 is MNHEY and CDR2 is SMNVEV (reference sequence). The V and J ends lost 3 bases and 4 bases respectively, with 16 bases between them. This CDR3 has 15 residues. The CDR3 is CASSLSSRGGYEQYF. The CDR3 DNA is TGTGCCAGCAGTTTGTCGAGTAGGGGGGGATACGAGCAGTACTTC.

V and J are TRBV5-1 and TRBJ1-6; tentative D call: TRBD1 (5 bases). Trimming pared 0 bases from V and 7 bases from J, leaving 8 bases between. Germline values: CDR1 SGHRS, CDR2 YFSETQ. CDR3 length equals 14 residues. The CDR3 DNA is TGCGCCAGCAGCTTGGAGGGGATGAATTCACCCCTCCACTTT. Its translation is CASSLEGMNSPLHF.

J is TRBJ1-5 and V is TRBV9; perhaps TRBD1 as D (5 bases). The CDR3 is made up of 14 amino acids. Germline V gene sequence: CDR1 SGDLS, CDR2 YYNGEE. V was cut by 0 bases and J by 6 bases, with 10 bases left in between. The CDR3 nucleotides are TGTGCCAGCAGCGTAGGGCAGGGAGGTCAGCCCCAGCATTTT. Protein sequence: CASSVGQGGQPQHF.

This chain links TRBV3-1 (or the pseudogene TRBV3-2) with TRBJ1-3; D not certain. Per the germline V gene, CDR1 is LGHDT and CDR2 is YNNKEL (reference sequence). This CDR3 comprises 14 residues. The ends were cut back, 0 bases at V and 6 bases at J, with 9 bases in the middle. The CDR3 region has the DNA TGTGCCAGCAGCCAAGATAATTTACAAAACACCATATATTTT. Translating gives CASSQDNLQNTIYF.

This rearrangement joins TRBV6-1 to TRBJ2-1; TRBD1 agrees at 7 bases. The V gene end was trimmed by 3 bases and the J gene end by 6 bases; junction bases not matched to a gene: 8. CDR3 length: 15 amino acids. Per germline, CDR1 MNHNS and CDR2 SASEGT. The CDR3 loop reads CASSDQGQYSNEQFF. CDR3 nucleotide sequence: TGTGCCAGCAGTGACCAGGGACAGTACAGCAATGAGCAGTTCTTC.

The chain carries TRBV24-1 and TRBJ1-5, with D tentatively TRBD1 (6 bases). Germline CDR1 is KGHDR and CDR2 is SFDVKD. Trimming removed 4 bases at V and 0 bases at J, with 9 bases between. The CDR3 totals 15 residues. The CDR3: CATSDPGDSNQPQHF. DNA of the CDR3: TGTGCCACCAGTGACCCAGGGGATAGCAATCAGCCCCAGCATTTT.

The rearrangement links TRBV7-2 to TRBJ2-1; 9 bases fit TRBD1. The ends lost 3 bases at V and 7 bases at J; junction bases unmatched: 10. Germline V gene data show CDR1 as SGHTA and CDR2 as FQGNSA. This CDR3 has 16 amino acids. The CDR3 region is CASSLRPGTGQNEQFF. CDR3 nucleotide sequence: TGTGCCAGCAGCTTGCGACCCGGGACAGGGCAGAATGAGCAGTTCTTC.

The chain links TRBV18 to TRBJ1-5; D is perhaps TRBD1 (5 bases). This CDR3 is 12 amino acids long. Trimming left V 5 bases short and J 10 bases short, with 12 bases between. Germline lookup yields CDR1 KGHSH and CDR2 LQKENI. The CDR3 is CASSDPGGPQHF. The CDR3 coding sequence is TGTGCCAGCTCAGATCCCGGGGGACCCCAGCATTTT.